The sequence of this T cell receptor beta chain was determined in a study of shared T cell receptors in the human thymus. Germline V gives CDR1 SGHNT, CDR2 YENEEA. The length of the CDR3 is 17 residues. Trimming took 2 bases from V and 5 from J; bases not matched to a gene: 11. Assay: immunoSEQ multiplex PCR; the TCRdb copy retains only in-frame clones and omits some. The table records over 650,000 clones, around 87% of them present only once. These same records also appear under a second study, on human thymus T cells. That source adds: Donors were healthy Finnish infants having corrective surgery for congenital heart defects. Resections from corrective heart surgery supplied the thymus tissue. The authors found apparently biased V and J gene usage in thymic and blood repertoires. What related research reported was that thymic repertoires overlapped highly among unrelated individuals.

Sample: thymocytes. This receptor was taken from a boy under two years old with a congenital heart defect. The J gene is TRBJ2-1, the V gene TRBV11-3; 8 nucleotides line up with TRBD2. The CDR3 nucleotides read TGTGCCAGCAGCTTAACTCGACGGGGACTAGACCACAATGAGCAGTTCTTC. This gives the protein CASSLTRRGLDHNEQFF.